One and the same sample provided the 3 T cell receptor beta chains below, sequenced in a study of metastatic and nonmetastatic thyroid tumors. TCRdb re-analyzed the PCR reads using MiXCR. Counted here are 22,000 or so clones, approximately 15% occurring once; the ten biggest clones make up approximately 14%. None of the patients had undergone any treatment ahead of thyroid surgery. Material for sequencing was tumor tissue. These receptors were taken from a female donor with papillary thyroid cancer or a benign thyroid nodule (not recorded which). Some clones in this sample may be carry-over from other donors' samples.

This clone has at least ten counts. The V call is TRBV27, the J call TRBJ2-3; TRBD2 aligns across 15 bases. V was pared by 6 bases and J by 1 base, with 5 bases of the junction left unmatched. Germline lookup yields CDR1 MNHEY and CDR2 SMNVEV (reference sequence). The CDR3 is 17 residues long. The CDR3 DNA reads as TGTGCCAGCAGCCGGACTAGCGGGGGGGTTGGCACAGATACGCAGTATTTT. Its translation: CASSRTSGGVGTDTQYF.

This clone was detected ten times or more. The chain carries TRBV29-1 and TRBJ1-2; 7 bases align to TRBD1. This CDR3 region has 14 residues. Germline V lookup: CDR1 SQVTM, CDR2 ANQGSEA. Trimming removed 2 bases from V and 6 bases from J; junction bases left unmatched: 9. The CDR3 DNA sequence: TGCAGCGTTGAACGAGGGGGCGGAAGTAATGGCTACACCTTC. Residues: CSVERGGGSNGYTF.

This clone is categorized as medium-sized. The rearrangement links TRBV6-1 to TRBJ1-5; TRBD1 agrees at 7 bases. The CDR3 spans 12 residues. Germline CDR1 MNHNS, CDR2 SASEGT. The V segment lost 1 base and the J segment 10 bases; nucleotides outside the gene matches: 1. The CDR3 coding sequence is TGTGCCAGCAGTGAAGGACAGGGCCCCCAGCATTTT. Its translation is CASSEGQGPQHF.